This passage covers 19 T cell receptor beta chains from one sample sequenced in a study of CD8 T cells in Susac syndrome. Reverse transcription of roughly 0.5 to 1 ug RNA was performed with random hexamers. TCRdb re-called the immunoSEQ multiplex PCR reads through MiXCR, storing one row per CDR3 protein. The data show 150,000 to 200,000 distinct CDR3 sequences, with 90% to 95% seen just once and roughly 0.13% held by the top ten. The sequenced material came from CD4+ T cells from PBMCs. These receptors all come from a human donor in good health.

V is TRBV5-1 and J is TRBJ2-2; no clear D gene. Germline CDR1 is SGHRS and CDR2 is YFSETQ. The CDR3 extends over 15 amino acids. Between the trimmed V and J ends, which lost 0 bases and 2 bases, there was a span of 8 bases. In DNA, the CDR3 is TGCGCCAGCAGCTTGGAGGTGTCAAACACCGGGGAGCTGTTTTTT. It encodes CASSLEVSNTGELFF. The variable domain in full, completed from reference TRBV5-1 and TRBJ2-2, reads KAGVTQTPRYLIKTRGQQVTLSCSPISGHRSVSWYQQTPGQGLQFLFEYFSETQRNKGNFPGRFSGRQFSNSRSEMNVSTLELGDSALYLCASSLEVSNTGELFFGEGSRLTVL.

The rearrangement links TRBV19 to TRBJ1-2, with 8 bases lining up with TRBD1. This CDR3 comprises 14 residues. J was trimmed by 4 bases and V by 4 bases; bases with no gene match: 5. Germline-derived CDR1 and CDR2 are LNHDA and SQIVND (reference sequence). DNA of the CDR3: TGTGCCAGTAGTACCTGGACAGGGCCCTATGGCTACACCTTC. Translation: CASSTWTGPYGYTF. Filled out from reference TRBV19 and TRBJ1-2, the complete variable domain reads DGGITQSPKYLFRKEGQNVTLSCEQNLNHDAMYWYRQDPGQGLRLIYYSQIVNDFQKGDIAEGYSVSREKKESFPLTVTSAQKNPTAFYLCASSTWTGPYGYTFGSGTRLTVV.

CDR3 residues: CASSDISGQGEAFF. In DNA, the CDR3 is TGTGCCAGCAGCGATATATCGGGACAGGGGGAAGCTTTCTTT. This chain joins TRBV5-4 and TRBJ1-1, with 10 bases lining up with TRBD1. J gave up 8 bases and V 4 bases, and 8 bases lay outside the gene matches. CDR1 and CDR2 from the germline V gene are SGHNT and YYREEE (reference sequence). The CDR3 length is 14 residues.

The V gene is TRBV7-9, the J gene TRBJ2-5; maybe TRBD2 (5 bases). Germline CDR1 reads SEHNR; CDR2 reads FQNEAQ (reference sequence). This CDR3 contains 13 residues. With 5 bases removed from V and 5 bases from J, the gap between germline ends came to 12 bases. In DNA, the CDR3 is TGTGCCAGCAGCCCGGACTCACGGGAGACCCAGTACTTC. As protein: CASSPDSRETQYF.

Concerning this clonotype: At one of its ends the junction is not consistent with the germline gene, which may arise from a read error. This chain uses TRBV7-2 with TRBJ2-3; D gene ambiguous. Per germline, CDR1 SGHTA and CDR2 FQGNSA. The CDR3 is made up of 13 amino acids. CDR3 in amino acids: CASSLARADTQYF. The CDR3 DNA follows: TGTGCCAGCAGTTTAGCAAGGGCAGATACGCAGTATTTT. Full variable domain (outside the CDR3, taken from reference TRBV7-2 and TRBJ2-3): GAGVSQSPSNKVTEKGKDVELRCDPISGHTALYWYRQSLGQGLEFLIYFQGNSAPDKSGLPSDRFSAERTGGSVSTLTIQRTQQEDSAVYLCASSLARADTQYFGPGTRLTVL.

This chain links TRBV19 with TRBJ2-7, with no clear D. Germline values: CDR1 LNHDA, CDR2 SQIVND (reference sequence). Trimming removed 2 bases at V and 2 bases at J, with 10 bases between. CDR3 length: 14 amino acids. CDR3 in DNA: TGTGCCAGTAGTATAACGCCGGGCCCCTACGAGCAGTACTTC. As protein: CASSITPGPYEQYF.

J is TRBJ2-7 and V is TRBV19; D gene unclear. Trimming cost V 10 bases and J 0 bases, with 13 bases left between them. The CDR3 contains 13 residues. Germline V CDR1 and CDR2: LNHDA, SQIVND (reference sequence). CDR3 nucleotide sequence: TGTGCCACCTCCCGGCAGGCCTCCTACGAGCAGTACTTC. Translated, it gives CATSRQASYEQYF.

This clonotype has only one observation. The rearrangement uses TRBV2 and TRBJ1-1; 10 nucleotides line up with TRBD1. Germline V gene sequence: CDR1 SNHLY, CDR2 FYNNEI. This CDR3 has 12 residues. V lost 6 bases to trimming and J lost 8 bases; unmatched junction nucleotides: 3. DNA of the CDR3: TGTGCCAGCAGGACAGGGGGCCCGGAAGCTTTCTTT. It is translated as CASRTGGPEAFF.

The count of this clonotype is one. CDR3 sequence reads: CASRKTGWNTEAFF. The CDR3 nucleotides read TGTGCCAGCAGAAAGACAGGGTGGAACACTGAAGCTTTCTTT. V gene TRBV6-6 combines with J gene TRBJ1-1, with 7 bases matching TRBD1. V was clipped by 6 bases and J by 1 base; unmatched bases: 5. The CDR3 has 14 residues. Germline loops: CDR1 MNHNY, CDR2 SVGAGI (reference sequence).

The chain recombines TRBV7-9 with TRBJ1-5; D possibly corresponds to TRBD1 (6 bases). V gave up 8 bases and J gave up 2 bases, with 13 bases separating them. Germline CDR1 and CDR2: SEHNR and FQNEAQ (reference sequence). The CDR3 spans 14 residues. The CDR3 region has the DNA TGTGCCAGCGAGACAGGAGAGGGCAATCAGCCCCAGCATTTT. This translates into CASETGEGNQPQHF.

CDR3 in DNA: TGCAGTGCCCGAGGAATAAATTCCTACGAGCAGTACTTC. This encodes CSARGINSYEQYF. The chain couples TRBV20-1 to TRBJ2-7, with no clear D. The germline gives CDR1 DFQATT, CDR2 SNEGSKA (reference sequence). With 6 bases removed from V and 1 base from J, the gap between germline ends came to 13 bases. The CDR3 has 13 residues.

This sequence joins TRBV5-1 and TRBJ1-2; D is undetermined. The germline V gene encodes CDR1 SGHRS and CDR2 YFSETQ. V lost 1 base and J lost 3, with 10 bases in between. This CDR3 is 14 amino acids long. CDR3 amino acids: CASSLTVVDYGYTF. The CDR3 nucleotides are TGCGCCAGCAGCTTGACGGTCGTGGACTATGGCTACACCTTC.

The rearrangement links TRBV19 to TRBJ2-1, with 9 bases lining up with TRBD2. The CDR3 is made up of 15 amino acids. The germline V gene encodes CDR1 LNHDA and CDR2 SQIVND (reference sequence). The J segment lost 9 bases and the V segment lost 3 bases, leaving 9 bases of the junction unmatched. Here the CDR3 DNA reads TGTGCCAGTAGTATCTCCGGCGGGGGGGCCGTTGAGCAGTTCTTC. Protein product: CASSISGGGAVEQFF.

This rearrangement joins TRBV18 to TRBJ2-7, with D tentatively TRBD2 (5 bases). The ends were cut back, 3 bases at V and 0 bases at J, with 9 bases in the middle. Germline values: CDR1 KGHSH, CDR2 LQKENI. The CDR3 sequence is 14 residues long. CDR3 in amino acids: CASSPPGNSYEQYF. The CDR3 DNA is TGTGCCAGCTCACCCCCCGGGAACTCCTACGAGCAGTACTTC.

The chain combines TRBV5-1 with TRBJ2-5; either TRBD1 or TRBD2 may supply D (5 bases each). V lost 4 bases to trimming and J lost 3 bases, with 13 bases between them. This CDR3 region has 14 residues. CDR1 and CDR2 from the germline V gene are SGHRS and YFSETQ. The CDR3 spells CASSPDMEEETQYF. As DNA, the CDR3 is TGCGCCAGCAGCCCGGACATGGAGGAAGAGACCCAGTACTTC.

The chain has TRBV4-1 and TRBJ2-7, with 10 bases that match TRBD1. The germline CDR1 and CDR2 sequences are MGHRA and YSYEKL. The CDR3 covers 14 residues. J gave up 3 bases and V 4 bases, and 3 bases lay outside the gene matches. CDR3 sequence: CASSPDRGYYEQYF. The DNA for the CDR3 is TGCGCCAGCAGCCCGGACAGGGGGTACTACGAGCAGTACTTC.

This clonotype was found once. This rearrangement joins TRBV12-3 or TRBV12-4 to TRBJ1-1; 7 bases map to TRBD1. The CDR3 sequence is 16 residues long. V shed 0 bases, J shed 0 bases, and the junction held 4 bases outside the gene matches. The CDR3 bases are TGTGCCAGCAGTTTAGCAGGGGGCGAAATGAACACTGAAGCTTTCTTT. Its protein product is CASSLAGGEMNTEAFF.

V usage is TRBV20-1 and J usage is TRBJ1-1; no clear D gene. V gave up 7 bases and J gave up 0 bases, with 12 bases separating them. CDR1 and CDR2 from the germline V gene are DFQATT and SNEGSKA (reference sequence). The CDR3 spans 13 residues. The CDR3: CSEAHLMNTEAFF. CDR3 coding DNA: TGCAGTGAGGCTCACCTCATGAACACTGAAGCTTTCTTT.

The chain is built from TRBV2 and TRBJ1-1, with D perhaps TRBD1 (6 bases). Per the germline V gene, CDR1 is SNHLY and CDR2 is FYNNEI. The CDR3 spans 15 residues. Trimming shortened V by 5 bases and J by 1 base, and 14 bases separated the two germline ends. CDR3 sequence: CASSTPRDKNTEAFF. In nucleotides, the CDR3 is TGTGCCAGCAGTACCCCCCGGGACAAGAACACTGAAGCTTTCTTT.